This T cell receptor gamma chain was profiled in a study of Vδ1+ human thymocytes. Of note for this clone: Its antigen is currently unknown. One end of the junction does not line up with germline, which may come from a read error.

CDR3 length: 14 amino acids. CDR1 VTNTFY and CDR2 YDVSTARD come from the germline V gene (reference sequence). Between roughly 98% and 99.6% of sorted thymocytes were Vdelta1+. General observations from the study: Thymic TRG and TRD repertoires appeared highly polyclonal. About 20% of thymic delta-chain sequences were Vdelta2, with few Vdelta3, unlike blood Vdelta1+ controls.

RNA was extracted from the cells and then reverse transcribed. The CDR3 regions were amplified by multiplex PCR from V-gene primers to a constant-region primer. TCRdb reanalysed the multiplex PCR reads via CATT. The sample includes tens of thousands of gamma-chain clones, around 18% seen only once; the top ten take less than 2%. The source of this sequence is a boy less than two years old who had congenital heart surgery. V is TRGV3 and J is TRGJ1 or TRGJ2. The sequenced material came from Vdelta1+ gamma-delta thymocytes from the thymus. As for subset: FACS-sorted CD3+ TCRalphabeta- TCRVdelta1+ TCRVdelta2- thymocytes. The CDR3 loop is CATCDRPGVYKKLF. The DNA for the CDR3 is TGTGCCACCTGTGACAGGCCAGGGGTTTATAAGAAACTCTTT.